This entry concerns a single T cell receptor beta chain. The target antigen is unknown. TCRdb itself ran the reads through MiXCR, one entry per CDR3 protein. Among about 920,000 distinct CDR3 sequences listed, about a third were seen once. This specimen belongs to a study of T cell repertoires in cytomegalovirus infection. Study results and limitations: Carriers of CMV and the relevant HLA type were discriminated by public TCR beta frequency.

The V gene's germline CDR1 is MNHNY and CDR2 SVGAGI (reference sequence). Trimming at V came to 7 bases and at J to 6 bases, leaving 8 bases not matched to a gene. The CDR3 totals 14 residues. The starting material was cultured CD8+ T cells from PBMCs, obtained from culture after CMV antigen stimulation. V and J are TRBV6-6 and TRBJ1-2; 10 nucleotides align to TRBD1. This clonotype originated in a human donor in good health (CMV status not recorded). Some clones in this sample may be carry-over from other donors' samples. The CDR3 protein is CASTTTGGRDGYTF. For the CDR3, the DNA is TGTGCCAGCACCACGACAGGGGGCAGAGATGGCTACACCTTC.